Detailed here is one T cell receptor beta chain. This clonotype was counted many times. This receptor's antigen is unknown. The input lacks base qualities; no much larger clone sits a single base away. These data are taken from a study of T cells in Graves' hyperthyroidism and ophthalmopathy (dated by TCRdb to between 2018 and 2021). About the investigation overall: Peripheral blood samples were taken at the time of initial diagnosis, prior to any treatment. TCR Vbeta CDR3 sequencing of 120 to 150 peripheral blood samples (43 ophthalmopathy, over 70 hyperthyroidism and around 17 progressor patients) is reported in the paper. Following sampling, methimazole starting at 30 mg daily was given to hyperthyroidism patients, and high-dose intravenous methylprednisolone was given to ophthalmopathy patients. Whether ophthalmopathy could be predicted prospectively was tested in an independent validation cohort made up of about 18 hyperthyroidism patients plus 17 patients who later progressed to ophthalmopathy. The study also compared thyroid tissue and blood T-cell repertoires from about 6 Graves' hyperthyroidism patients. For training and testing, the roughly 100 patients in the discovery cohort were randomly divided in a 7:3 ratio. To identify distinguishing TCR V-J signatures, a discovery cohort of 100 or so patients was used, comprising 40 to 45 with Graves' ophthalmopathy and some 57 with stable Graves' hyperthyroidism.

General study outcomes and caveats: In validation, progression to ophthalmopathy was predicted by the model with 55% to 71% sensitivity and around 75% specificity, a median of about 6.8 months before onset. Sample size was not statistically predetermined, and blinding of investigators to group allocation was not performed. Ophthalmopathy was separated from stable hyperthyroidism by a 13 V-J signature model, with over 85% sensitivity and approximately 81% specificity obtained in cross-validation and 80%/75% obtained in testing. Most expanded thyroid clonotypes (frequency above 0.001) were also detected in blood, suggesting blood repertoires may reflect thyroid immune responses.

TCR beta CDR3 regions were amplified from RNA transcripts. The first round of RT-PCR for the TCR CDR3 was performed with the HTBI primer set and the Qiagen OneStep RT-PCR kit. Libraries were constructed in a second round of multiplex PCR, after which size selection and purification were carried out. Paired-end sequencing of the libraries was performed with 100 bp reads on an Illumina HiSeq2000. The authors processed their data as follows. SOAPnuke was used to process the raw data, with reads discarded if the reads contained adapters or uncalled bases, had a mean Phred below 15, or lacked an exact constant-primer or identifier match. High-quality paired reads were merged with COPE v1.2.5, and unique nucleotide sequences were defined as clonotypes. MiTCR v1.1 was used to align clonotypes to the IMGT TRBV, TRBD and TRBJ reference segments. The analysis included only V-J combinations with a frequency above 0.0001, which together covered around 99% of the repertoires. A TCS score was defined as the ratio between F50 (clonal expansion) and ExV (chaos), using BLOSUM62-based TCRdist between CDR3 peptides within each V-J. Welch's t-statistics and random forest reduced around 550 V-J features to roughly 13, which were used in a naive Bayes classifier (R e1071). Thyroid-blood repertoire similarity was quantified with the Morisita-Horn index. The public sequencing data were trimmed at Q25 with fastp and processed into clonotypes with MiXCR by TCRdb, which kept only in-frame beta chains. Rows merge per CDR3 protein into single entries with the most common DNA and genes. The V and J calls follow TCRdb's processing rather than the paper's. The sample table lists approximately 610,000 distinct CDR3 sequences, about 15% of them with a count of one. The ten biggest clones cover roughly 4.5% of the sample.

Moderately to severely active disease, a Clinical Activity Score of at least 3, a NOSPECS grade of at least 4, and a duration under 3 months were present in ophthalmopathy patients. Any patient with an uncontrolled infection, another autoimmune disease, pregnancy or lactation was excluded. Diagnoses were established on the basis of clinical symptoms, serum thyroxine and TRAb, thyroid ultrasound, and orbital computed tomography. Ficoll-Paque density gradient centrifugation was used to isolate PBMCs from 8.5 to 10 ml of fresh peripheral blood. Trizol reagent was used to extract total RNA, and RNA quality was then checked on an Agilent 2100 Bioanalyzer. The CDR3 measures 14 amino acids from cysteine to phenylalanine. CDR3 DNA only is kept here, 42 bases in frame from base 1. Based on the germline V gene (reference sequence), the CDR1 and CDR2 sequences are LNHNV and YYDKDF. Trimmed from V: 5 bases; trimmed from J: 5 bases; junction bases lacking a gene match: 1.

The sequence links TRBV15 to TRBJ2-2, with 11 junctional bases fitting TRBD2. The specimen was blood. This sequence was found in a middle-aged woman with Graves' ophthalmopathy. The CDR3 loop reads CATSRTSGTGELFF. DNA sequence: TGTGCCACCAGCCGGACTAGCGGGACCGGGGAGCTGTTTTTT.